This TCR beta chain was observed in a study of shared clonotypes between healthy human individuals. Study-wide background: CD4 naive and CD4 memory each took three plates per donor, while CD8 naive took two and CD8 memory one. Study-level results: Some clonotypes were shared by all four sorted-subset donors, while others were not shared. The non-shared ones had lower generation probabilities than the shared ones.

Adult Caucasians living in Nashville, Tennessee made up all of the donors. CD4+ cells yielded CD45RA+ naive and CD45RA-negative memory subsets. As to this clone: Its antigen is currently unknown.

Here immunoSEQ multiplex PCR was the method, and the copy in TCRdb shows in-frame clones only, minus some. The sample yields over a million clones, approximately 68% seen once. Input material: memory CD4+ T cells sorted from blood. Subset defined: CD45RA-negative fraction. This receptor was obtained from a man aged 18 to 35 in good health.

The CDR3 DNA reads as TGTGCCAGCATCACTTTGGTTGAATTTCGAAACACCATATATTTT. Its translation: CASITLVEFRNTIYF. This chain joins TRBV11-3 and TRBJ1-3; D is unresolved. The CDR3 covers 15 residues. The V and J ends lost 7 bases and 5 bases respectively, with 18 bases between them. Germline V CDR1 and CDR2: SGHNT, YENEEA.